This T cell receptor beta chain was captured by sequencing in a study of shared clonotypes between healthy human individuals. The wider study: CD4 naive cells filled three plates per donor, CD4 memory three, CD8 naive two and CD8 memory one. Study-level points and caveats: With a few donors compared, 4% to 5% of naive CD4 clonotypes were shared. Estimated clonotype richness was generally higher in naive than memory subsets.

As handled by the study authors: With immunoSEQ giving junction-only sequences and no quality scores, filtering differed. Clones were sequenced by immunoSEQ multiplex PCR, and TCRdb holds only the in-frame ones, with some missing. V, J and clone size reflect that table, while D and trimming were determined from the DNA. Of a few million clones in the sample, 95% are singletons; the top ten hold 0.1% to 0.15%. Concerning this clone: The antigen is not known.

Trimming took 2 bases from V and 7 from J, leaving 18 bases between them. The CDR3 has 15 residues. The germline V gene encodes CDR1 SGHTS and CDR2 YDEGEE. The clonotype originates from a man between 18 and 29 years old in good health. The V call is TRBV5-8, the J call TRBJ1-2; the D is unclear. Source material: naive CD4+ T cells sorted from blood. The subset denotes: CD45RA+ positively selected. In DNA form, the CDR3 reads TGTGCCAGCAGCTTCGGCAAACTCGCGGTGGGTGGCTACACCTTC. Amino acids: CASSFGKLAVGGYTF. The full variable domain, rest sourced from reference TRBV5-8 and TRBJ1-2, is EAGVTQSPTHLIKTRGQQATLRCSPISGHTSVYWYQQALGLGLQFLLWYDEGEERNRGNFPPRFSGRQFPNYSSELNVNALELEDSALYLCASSFGKLAVGGYTFGSGTRLTVV.